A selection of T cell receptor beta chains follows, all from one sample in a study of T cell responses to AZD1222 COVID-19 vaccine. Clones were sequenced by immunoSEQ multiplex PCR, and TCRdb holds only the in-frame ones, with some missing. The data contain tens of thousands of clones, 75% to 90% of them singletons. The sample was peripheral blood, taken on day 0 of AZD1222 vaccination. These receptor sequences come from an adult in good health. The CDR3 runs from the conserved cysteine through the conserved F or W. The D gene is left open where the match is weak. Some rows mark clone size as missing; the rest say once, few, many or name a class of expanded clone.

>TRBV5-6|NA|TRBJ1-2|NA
TGTGCCAGCAGCTTGCCAGGGCGCCACTATGGCTACACCTTC
CASSLPGRHYGYTF
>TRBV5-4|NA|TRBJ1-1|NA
TGTGCCAGCAGCCCTCCCTCAGGGGATCACACTGAAGCTTTCTTT
CASSPPSGDHTEAFF
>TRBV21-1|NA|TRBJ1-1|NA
TGTGCCAGCAGCAAAGATAGGGGGCGGAGGAACACTGAAGCTTTCTTT
CASSKDRGRRNTEAFF
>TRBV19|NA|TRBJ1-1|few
TGTGCCAGTAGTGAACGGGGTCAAGGTGAAGCTTTCTTT
CASSERGQGEAFF
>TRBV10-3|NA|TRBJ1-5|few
TGTGCCATCAGTGAGTCGATCGGAATGGGCAATCAGCCCCAGCATTTT
CAISESIGMGNQPQHF
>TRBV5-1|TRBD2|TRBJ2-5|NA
TGCGCCAGCAGGACTAGCGGTATGCAAGAGACCCAGTACTTC
CASRTSGMQETQYF
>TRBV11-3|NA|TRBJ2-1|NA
TGTGCCAGCAGCTTAGAAGGGACCCCCCCCTACAATGAGCAGTTCTTC
CASSLEGTPPYNEQFF
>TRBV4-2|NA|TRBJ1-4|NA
TGTGCCAGCAGCCAAGGGCAGACCACAACTAATGAAAAACTGTTTTTT
CASSQGQTTTNEKLFF
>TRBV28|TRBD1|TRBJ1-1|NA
TGTGCCAGCAGGGGATCAGAGCAGGGGGCAGGAACTGAAGCTTTCTTT
CASRGSEQGAGTEAFF
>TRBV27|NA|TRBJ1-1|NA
TGTGCCAGCAGTATATCCTTACAGGGAACTGAAGCTTTCTTT
CASSISLQGTEAFF
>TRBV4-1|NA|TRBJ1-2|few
TGCGCCAGCAGCCCTCGTCCGACGGATGACTATGGCTACACCTTC
CASSPRPTDDYGYTF
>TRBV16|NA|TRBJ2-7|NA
TGTGCCAGCAGCCAATCTCCGGGTCCCTACGAGCAGTACTTC
CASSQSPGPYEQYF
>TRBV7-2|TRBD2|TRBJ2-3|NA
TGTGCCAGCAGCCTCACAGCGGGAGGATTCCCAAGCACAGATACGCAGTATTTT
CASSLTAGGFPSTDTQYF
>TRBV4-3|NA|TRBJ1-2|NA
TGCGCCAGCAGCCAAGGGATGGGGGTTGTCTATGGCTACACCTTC
CASSQGMGVVYGYTF
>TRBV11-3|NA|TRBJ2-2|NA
TGTGCCAGCAGCATTACGAACACCGGGGAGCTGTTTTTT
CASSITNTGELFF
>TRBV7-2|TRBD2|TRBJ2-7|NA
TGTGCCAGCAGCCAGACCGGGACTACTGGGTACTACGAGCAGTACTTC
CASSQTGTTGYYEQYF
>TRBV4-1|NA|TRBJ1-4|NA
TGCGCCAGCAGCCAAGGGGAGATTCAGCGGGGGGGACCTAATGAAAAACTGTTTTTT
CASSQGEIQRGGPNEKLFF
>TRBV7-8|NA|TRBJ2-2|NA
TGTGCCAGCAGCGCGAATAGGGGCGGGGAGCTGTTTTTT
CASSANRGGELFF
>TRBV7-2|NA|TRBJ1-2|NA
TGTGCCAGCAGCTTAAGGTCGTTCGGAAACCCCCCCGGTGGCTACACCTTC
CASSLRSFGNPPGGYTF
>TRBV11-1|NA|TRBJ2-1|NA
TGTGCCAGCAGCCAGGTGGGGAGGGGGGGCTATGAGCAGTTCTTC
CASSQVGRGGYEQFF
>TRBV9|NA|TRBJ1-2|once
TGTGCCAGCAGCTCGGACAGAAACTATGGCTACACCTTC
CASSSDRNYGYTF
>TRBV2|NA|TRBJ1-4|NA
TGTGCCAGCAGTCCCCTTCTCAAATCTGAAAAACTGTTTTTT
CASSPLLKSEKLFF
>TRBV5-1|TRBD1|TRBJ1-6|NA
TGCGCCAGCAGCTTGACGACAGGGGACAATTCACCCCTCCACTTT
CASSLTTGDNSPLHF
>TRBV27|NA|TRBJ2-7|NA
TGTGCCAGCAGTTCCCCAGCCAGGGGGGATTACGAGCAGTACTTC
CASSSPARGDYEQYF
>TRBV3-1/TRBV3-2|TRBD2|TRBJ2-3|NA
TGTGCCAGCAGCCAACTAGCGGCTAGCACAGATACGCAGTATTTT
CASSQLAASTDTQYF
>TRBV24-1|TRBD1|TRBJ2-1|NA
TGTGCCACCAGTCCAGGACAGGGGCACCACAATGAGCAGTTCTTC
CATSPGQGHHNEQFF
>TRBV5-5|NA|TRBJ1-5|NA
TGTGCCAGCAGCCGTGATCTCAGTCCCGGCAATCAGCCCCAGCATTTT
CASSRDLSPGNQPQHF
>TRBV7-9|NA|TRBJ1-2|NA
TGTGCCAGCAGCTTCGGGGGCGCGCGAACTGGCTACACCTTC
CASSFGGARTGYTF
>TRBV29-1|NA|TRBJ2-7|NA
TGCAGCGTTGAACTAGCTACCTACGAGCAGTACTTC
CSVELATYEQYF
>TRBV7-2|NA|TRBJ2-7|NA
TGTGCCAGCAGCTCACGGGGGGCGTATCTCGGCGAGCAGTACTTC
CASSSRGAYLGEQYF
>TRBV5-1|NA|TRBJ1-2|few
TGCGCCAGCAGCTTTCCCGGGGTTGGGTATGGCTACACCTTC
CASSFPGVGYGYTF
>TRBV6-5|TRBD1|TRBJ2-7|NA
TGTGCCAGCCGGTTTACAGGGGGCCCCTACGAGCAGTACTTC
CASRFTGGPYEQYF
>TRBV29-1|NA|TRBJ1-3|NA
TGCAGCGTCGGCACTTTTGGAAACACCATATATTTT
CSVGTFGNTIYF
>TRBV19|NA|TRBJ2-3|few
TGTGCCAGTAGTGTCCAGAGTAGCACAGATACGCAGTATTTT
CASSVQSSTDTQYF
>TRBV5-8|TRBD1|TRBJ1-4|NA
TGTGCCACCCCGACAGGGGCTAATGAAAAACTGTTTTTT
CATPTGANEKLFF
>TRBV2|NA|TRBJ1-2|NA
TGTGCCAGCAGTGTCGCCGGGACGGGAGCTGGTGGCTACACCTTC
CASSVAGTGAGGYTF
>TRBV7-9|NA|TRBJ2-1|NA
TGTGCCAGCAGCTTAGATCGGGGGGCCAGCTCCTACAATGAGCAGTTCTTC
CASSLDRGASSYNEQFF
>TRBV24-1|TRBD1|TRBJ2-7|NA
TGTGCCACCAGTGACTCGGGACAGTATGCCTACGAGCAGTACTTC
CATSDSGQYAYEQYF
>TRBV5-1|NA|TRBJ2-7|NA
TGCGCCAGCAGCTTCGATCCGGGACTCGTAAACGAGCAGTACTTC
CASSFDPGLVNEQYF
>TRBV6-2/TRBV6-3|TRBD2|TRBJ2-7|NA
TGTGCCAGCAGTCAGGCGGGAGCCTCCTACGAGCAGTACTTC
CASSQAGASYEQYF
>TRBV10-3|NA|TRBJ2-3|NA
TGTGCCATCAGTGGACTAGAAGGAGATACGCAGTATTTT
CAISGLEGDTQYF
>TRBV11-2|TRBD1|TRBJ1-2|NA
TGTGCCAGCAGCTTAGTGGACAGGGATCGCTATGGCTACACCTTC
CASSLVDRDRYGYTF
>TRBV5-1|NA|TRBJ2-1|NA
TGCGCCAGCAGGGACGTGAGGAGCAATGAGCAGTTCTTC
CASRDVRSNEQFF
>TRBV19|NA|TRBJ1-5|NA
TGTGCCAGTAGTATTGATTCAGGGAGCAATCAGCCCCAGCATTTT
CASSIDSGSNQPQHF